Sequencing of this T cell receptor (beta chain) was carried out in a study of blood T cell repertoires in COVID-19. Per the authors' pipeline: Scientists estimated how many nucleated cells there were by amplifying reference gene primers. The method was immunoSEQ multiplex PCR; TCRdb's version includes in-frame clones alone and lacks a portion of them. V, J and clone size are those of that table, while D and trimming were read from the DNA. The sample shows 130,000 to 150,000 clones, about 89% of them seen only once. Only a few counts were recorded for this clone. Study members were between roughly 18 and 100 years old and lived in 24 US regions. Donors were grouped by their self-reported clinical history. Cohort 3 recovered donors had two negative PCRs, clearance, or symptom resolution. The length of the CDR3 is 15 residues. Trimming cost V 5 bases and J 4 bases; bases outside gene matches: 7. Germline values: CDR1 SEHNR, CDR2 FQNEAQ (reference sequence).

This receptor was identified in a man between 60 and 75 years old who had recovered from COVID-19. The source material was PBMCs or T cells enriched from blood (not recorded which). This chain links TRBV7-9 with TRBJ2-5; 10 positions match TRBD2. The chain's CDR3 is CASSPGLADPETQYF. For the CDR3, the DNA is TGTGCCAGCAGCCCCGGACTAGCGGACCCAGAGACCCAGTACTTC.